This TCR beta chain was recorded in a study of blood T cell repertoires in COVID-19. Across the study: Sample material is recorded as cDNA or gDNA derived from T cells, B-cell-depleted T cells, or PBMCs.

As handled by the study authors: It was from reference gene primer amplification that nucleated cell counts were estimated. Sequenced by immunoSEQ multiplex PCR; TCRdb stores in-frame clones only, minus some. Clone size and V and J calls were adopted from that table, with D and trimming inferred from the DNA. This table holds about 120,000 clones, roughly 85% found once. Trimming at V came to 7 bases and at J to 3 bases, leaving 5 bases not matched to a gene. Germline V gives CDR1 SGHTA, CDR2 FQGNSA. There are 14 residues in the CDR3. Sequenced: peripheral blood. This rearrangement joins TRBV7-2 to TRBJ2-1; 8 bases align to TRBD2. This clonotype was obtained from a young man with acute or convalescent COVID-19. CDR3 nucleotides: TGTGCCAGCACTCCCCGGGGGGGCTACAATGAGCAGTTCTTC. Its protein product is CASTPRGGYNEQFF.